The 31 T cell receptor beta chains below were found in one sample sequenced in a study of T cells in Graves' hyperthyroidism and ophthalmopathy. Amplification targeted TCR beta CDR3 regions from RNA transcripts. An initial round of RT-PCR targeting the TCR CDR3 relied on the HTBI primer set. TCRdb re-called the multiplex PCR reads through MiXCR, storing one row per CDR3 protein. The sample lists about 840,000 distinct CDR3 sequences; 38% were seen once. The material sequenced was blood. Source of these receptors: a man between 18 and 35 years old with Graves' hyperthyroidism.

This clonotype was detected a few times. The chain is built from TRBV9 and TRBJ1-5; the D gene is possibly TRBD1 (5 bases). Germline V lookup: CDR1 SGDLS, CDR2 YYNGEE. The CDR3 totals 13 residues. V was clipped by 2 bases and J by 11 bases, with 14 bases between them. CDR3 nucleotide sequence: TGTGCCAGCAGCGTGGGTCCGGGGGGGTCCCAGCATTTT. Translating gives CASSVGPGGSQHF.

This clonotype was observed at least ten times. V gene TRBV19 combines with J gene TRBJ1-1, with TRBD1 as a possible D gene (5 bases). This CDR3 spans 14 amino acids. Germline assignment: CDR1 LNHDA and CDR2 SQIVND (reference sequence). Trimming shortened V by 3 bases and J by 0 bases, and 8 bases separated the two germline ends. The CDR3 protein is CASSMGPMNTEAFF. In DNA form, the CDR3 reads TGTGCCAGTAGTATGGGACCGATGAACACTGAAGCTTTCTTT.

This clonotype was counted ten times or more. V gene TRBV7-9 combines with J gene TRBJ1-1; D call uncertain. Germline assignment: CDR1 SEHNR and CDR2 FQNEAQ (reference sequence). Trimming removed 5 bases at V and 7 bases at J, with 14 bases between. This CDR3 contains 13 residues. CDR3: CASSPHDSREAFF. CDR3 bases: TGTGCCAGCAGCCCGCACGACTCGCGTGAAGCTTTCTTT.

This clonotype was seen more than once but under ten times. The junction and the germline gene differ at one end; a read error may be behind it. In nucleotides, the CDR3 is TGTGCCAGCAGTACCCGGGACAGGGGAATCTACGAGCAGTACTTC. Encoded protein: CASSTRDRGIYEQYF. This chain connects TRBV10-3 to TRBJ2-7; 10 nucleotides align to TRBD1. CDR1 and CDR2 (germline): ENHRY, SYGVKD. This CDR3 is 15 amino acids long.

A remark on this clonotype: Relative to the germline gene, one junction end is altered; a read error may explain this. J is TRBJ1-6 and V is TRBV15; D remains ambiguous. CDR1 and CDR2 from the germline V gene are LNHNV and YYDKDF (reference sequence). The CDR3 spans 13 residues. DNA for the CDR3: TGTGCCATCAGCAGCGTTCTATTATCACCCCTCCACTTT. Residues: CAISSVLLSPLHF.

The V call is TRBV12-3 or TRBV12-4, the J call TRBJ1-4, with a tentative D call TRBD1 (6 bases). The CDR3 spans 14 residues. Between the trimmed V and J ends, which lost 4 bases and 3 bases, there was a span of 9 bases. The CDR3 is CASSSGTPNEKLFF. The CDR3 DNA reads as TGTGCCAGCAGTTCCGGGACACCTAATGAAAAACTGTTTTTT.

In its sample, this clonotype was seen once. The rearrangement joins TRBV6-5 to TRBJ2-2; 11 positions match TRBD2. The germline V gene has CDR1 MNHEY and CDR2 SVGAGI. Unmatched junction bases numbered 3, after V lost 1 base and J lost 5 bases. This CDR3 is 16 amino acids long. The CDR3 loop reads CASSYWLAGGTGELFF. DNA for the CDR3: TGTGCCAGCAGTTACTGGCTAGCGGGAGGAACCGGGGAGCTGTTTTTT.

The chain carries TRBV6-5 and TRBJ2-7; TRBD2 matches 7 bases. V was pared by 0 bases and J by 3 bases, with 5 bases of the junction left unmatched. The germline CDR1 and CDR2 sequences are MNHEY and SVGAGI. The CDR3 sequence is 15 residues long. The CDR3 DNA reads TGTGCCAGCAGTTACTCGGGACTACCAGACTACGAGCAGTACTTC. Protein sequence: CASSYSGLPDYEQYF.

The rearrangement joins TRBV20-1 to TRBJ2-7; possible D gene TRBD1, 5 bases. Between the trimmed V and J ends, which lost 0 bases and 0 bases, there was a span of 9 bases. In germline, CDR1 is DFQATT, CDR2 SNEGSKA (reference sequence). This CDR3 is 14 amino acids long. CDR3 sequence reads: CSAREGAFSYEQYF. CDR3 nucleotides: TGCAGTGCTAGAGAAGGGGCATTCTCCTACGAGCAGTACTTC.

This clonotype was observed many times. The V and J genes are TRBV29-1 and TRBJ1-1; D is undetermined. Trimming left V 5 bases short and J 7 bases short, with 14 bases between. The germline V gene has CDR1 SQVTM and CDR2 ANQGSEA. The CDR3 has 12 amino acids. CDR3 sequence: CSVLTSSLEAFF. CDR3 nucleotide sequence: TGCAGCGTTCTGACGAGCAGCCTTGAAGCTTTCTTT. Together with reference TRBV29-1 and TRBJ1-1, the CDR3 gives the full variable domain: SAVISQKPSRDICQRGTSLTIQCQVDSQVTMMFWYRQQPGQSLTLIATANQGSEATYESGFVIDKFPISRPNLTFSTLTVSNMSPEDSSIYLCSVLTSSLEAFFGQGTRLTVV.

This chain joins TRBV7-9 and TRBJ2-7, with D maybe TRBD1 (6 bases). Per the germline V gene, CDR1 is SEHNR and CDR2 is FQNEAQ (reference sequence). With 10 bases removed from V and 6 bases from J, the gap between germline ends came to 13 bases. The CDR3 contains 11 residues. The CDR3 reads CAILQGPEQYF. CDR3 nucleotide sequence: TGTGCCATCCTACAGGGACCCGAGCAGTACTTC. Full variable domain (outside the CDR3, taken from reference TRBV7-9 and TRBJ2-7): DTGVSQNPRHKITKRGQNVTFRCDPISEHNRLYWYRQTLGQGPEFLTYFQNEAQLEKSRLLSDRFSAERPKGSFSTLEIQRTEQGDSAMYLCAILQGPEQYFGPGTRLTVT.

This clonotype was observed at least ten times. This sequence joins TRBV13 and TRBJ1-1; D gene uncertain. This CDR3 is built from 12 residues. The V end lost 2 bases, the J end lost 7 bases, and 8 bases lay between the germline ends. The germline CDR1 and CDR2 sequences are PRHDT and FYEKMQ (reference sequence). CDR3 residues: CASSLQESEAFF. CDR3 DNA: TGTGCCAGCAGCTTACAGGAAAGTGAAGCTTTCTTT.

This clonotype was counted between two and nine times. The chain couples TRBV15 to TRBJ1-5, with 10 nucleotides matching TRBD1. Germline V gives CDR1 LNHNV, CDR2 YYDKDF (reference sequence). V lost 0 bases and J lost 0; bases outside the gene matches: 5. This CDR3 is 18 amino acids long. The CDR3 region is CATSRDLGTGDSNQPQHF. The CDR3 nucleotides read TGTGCCACCAGCAGAGATCTCGGGACAGGGGATAGCAATCAGCCCCAGCATTTT.

This clonotype was recorded a few times. DNA of the CDR3: TGCAGCGTTGAAGATCAGGCCGAGGCTGGAAACACCATATATTTT. Its translation: CSVEDQAEAGNTIYF. This chain joins TRBV29-1 and TRBJ1-3, with unresolved D. The ends were cut back, 0 bases at V and 2 bases at J, with 11 bases in the middle. The CDR3 runs to 15 residues. Germline CDR1 is SQVTM and CDR2 is ANQGSEA. The variable domain in full, completed from reference TRBV29-1 and TRBJ1-3, reads SAVISQKPSRDICQRGTSLTIQCQVDSQVTMMFWYRQQPGQSLTLIATANQGSEATYESGFVIDKFPISRPNLTFSTLTVSNMSPEDSSIYLCSVEDQAEAGNTIYFGEGSWLTVV.

This clonotype has more than one count but fewer than ten. A read error may produce the germline difference seen at one junction end. The gene calls are TRBV5-1 and TRBJ1-2, with unresolved D. The germline CDR1 and CDR2 sequences are SGHRS and YFSETQ. CDR3 length: 15 amino acids. The CDR3 DNA is TGCGCCAGCAGCTTGGCTTCGGGTCGCGACTATAGCTACACCTTC. As protein: CASSLASGRDYSYTF.

This clonotype was seen more than once but under ten times. The chain has TRBV7-9 and TRBJ1-1, with no clear D. The V gene lost 0 bases and the J gene lost 3 bases, with 11 bases spanning the gap. CDR1 is SEHNR and CDR2 is FQNEAQ in the germline V gene (reference sequence). The CDR3 runs 15 residues. CDR3: CASSLAHVGDTEAFF. The DNA of the CDR3 is TGTGCCAGCAGCTTAGCGCATGTCGGGGACACTGAAGCTTTCTTT.

The rearrangement links TRBV6-6 to TRBJ2-7; possibly TRBD2 for D (6 bases). The CDR3 is made up of 13 amino acids. V shed 8 bases and J shed 2 bases, with 13 bases lying between them. Germline CDR1 is MNHNY and CDR2 is SVGAGI (reference sequence). The CDR3 coding sequence is TGTGCCAGCGGGGGGACGGAGACCTACGAGCAGTACTTC. Protein: CASGGTETYEQYF.

This clonotype came up once. The chain has TRBV20-1 and TRBJ1-4, with 8 bases that match TRBD1. This CDR3 is built from 14 residues. V lost 5 bases to trimming and J lost 9 bases; unmatched junction nucleotides: 11. Germline-derived CDR1 and CDR2 are DFQATT and SNEGSKA (reference sequence). In DNA, the CDR3 is TGCAGTGCTGGATTGACAGGGGATTACCAAAAACTGTTTTTT. This translates into CSAGLTGDYQKLFF.

The chain is built from TRBV7-6 and TRBJ2-5; D uncertain. V was cut by 5 bases and J by 5 bases, with 15 bases left in between. The germline V gene has CDR1 SGHVS and CDR2 FNYEAQ. The CDR3 runs 14 residues. CDR3 sequence: CASSQVGEAETQYF. CDR3 nucleotides: TGTGCCAGCAGCCAGGTAGGCGAGGCGGAGACCCAGTACTTC.

Only a few counts were recorded for this clonotype. The genes are TRBV7-9 and TRBJ1-1; 7 bases map to TRBD1. CDR1 is SEHNR and CDR2 is FQNEAQ in the germline V gene (reference sequence). Unmatched junction bases numbered 5, after V lost 3 bases and J lost 4 bases. CDR3 length: 14 amino acids. The CDR3 DNA follows: TGTGCCAGCAGCTTCAGCTCAGGGGGCACTGAAGCTTTCTTT. Translation gives CASSFSSGGTEAFF.

This clonotype showed up just a few times. The V gene is TRBV5-1, the J gene TRBJ2-7, with D possibly being TRBD2 (6 bases). Between the trimmed V and J ends, which lost 3 bases and 7 bases, there was a span of 17 bases. The germline CDR1 and CDR2 sequences are SGHRS and YFSETQ. There are 14 residues in the CDR3. As DNA, the CDR3 is TGCGCCAGCAGCTACGGGACTGGGGAATGGGAGCAGTACTTC. As protein: CASSYGTGEWEQYF.

Of note for this clonotype: A read error may account for a junction end that differs from germline. The chain couples TRBV9 to TRBJ2-5, with D maybe TRBD1 (5 bases). The CDR3 totals 15 residues. Germline V lookup: CDR1 SGDLS, CDR2 YYNGEE. In DNA, the CDR3 is TGTGCCGGCAGCGTAGAAGCAGGGTCCCTCGAGACCCAGTACTTC. Translating gives CAGSVEAGSLETQYF.

On this clonotype: This clone may be a read error of a much larger clone one base away. The J gene is TRBJ1-1, the V gene TRBV24-1; TRBD1 is a possible D gene (5 bases). The CDR3 sequence is 14 residues long. The germline CDR1 and CDR2 sequences are KGHDR and SFDVKD. V gave up 6 bases and J gave up 10 bases, with 20 bases separating them. CDR3 coding DNA: TGTGCCACCAGTCCCCTCACTGGGGCAGCTGGAGCTTTCTTT. This gives the protein CATSPLTGAAGAFF.

This clonotype was picked up many times. This sequence joins TRBV20-1 and TRBJ2-5; 12 positions match TRBD2. The V segment lost 4 bases and the J segment 5 bases; nucleotides outside the gene matches: 5. This CDR3 contains 14 residues. Germline V gene lookup returns CDR1 DFQATT and CDR2 SNEGSKA (reference sequence). The CDR3 is CSAILAGGWETQYF. The CDR3 region has the DNA TGCAGTGCTATCCTAGCGGGAGGGTGGGAGACCCAGTACTTC.

The chain uses TRBV5-6 and TRBJ1-2; maybe TRBD1 (5 bases). The CDR3 length is 14 residues. Germline CDR1 reads SGHDT; CDR2 reads YYEEEE. Trimming took 2 bases from V and 9 from J, leaving 17 bases between them. CDR3 DNA: TGTGCCAGCAGCTTTGGGACCCAGGGCAGGAGCTACACCTTC. Protein sequence: CASSFGTQGRSYTF.

Ten or more counts support this clonotype. The chain joins TRBV15 to TRBJ2-7; no firm D call. Trimming cost V 3 bases and J 3 bases, with 3 bases left between them. The germline CDR1 and CDR2 sequences are LNHNV and YYDKDF (reference sequence). The CDR3 extends over 11 amino acids. The CDR3 sequence is CATSSDYEQYF. CDR3 coding DNA: TGTGCCACCAGCAGCGACTACGAGCAGTACTTC.

A word on this clonotype: A read error is likely, as this CDR3 ends without the conserved phenylalanine or tryptophan. The chain uses TRBV7-2 and TRBJ2-5, with D possibly being TRBD2 (5 bases). The CDR3 loop spans 14 amino acids. Germline V lookup: CDR1 SGHTA, CDR2 FQGNSA. V was cut by 6 bases and J by 2 bases, with 13 bases left in between. The CDR3 region has the DNA TGTGCCAGCAGGGACTCGGGCGGGCAAGAGACCCAGTACTTA. It codes for CASRDSGGQETQYL.

This clonotype was counted ten times or more. The chain links TRBV7-2 to TRBJ2-7; TRBD2 might be the D (7 bases). Germline V CDR1 and CDR2: SGHTA, FQGNSA. This CDR3 is 16 amino acids long. Trimming shortened V by 1 base and J by 6 bases, and 19 bases separated the two germline ends. CDR3 sequence (DNA): TGTGCCAGCAGCTTAGTGGCGGAGAGGGGGGGTTCCGAGCAGTACTTC. Translating it yields CASSLVAERGGSEQYF.

This clonotype was observed many times. The chain is built from TRBV20-1 and TRBJ2-2; D is perhaps TRBD2 (5 bases). V was clipped by 6 bases and J by 3 bases, with 5 bases between them. Germline V gives CDR1 DFQATT, CDR2 SNEGSKA (reference sequence). The CDR3 extends over 11 amino acids. CDR3 DNA sequence: TGCAGTGCAGCGGACACCGGGGAGCTGTTTTTT. Translating gives CSAADTGELFF.

There are a few counts of this clonotype. V and J are TRBV20-1 and TRBJ1-1; maybe TRBD1 (5 bases). Germline lookup yields CDR1 DFQATT and CDR2 SNEGSKA (reference sequence). V dropped 0 bases and J dropped 4 bases, with 12 bases sitting between them. The CDR3 has 14 amino acids. The CDR3 loop reads CSARDLGHLTEAFF. DNA for the CDR3: TGCAGTGCTAGAGATCTAGGACATCTCACTGAAGCTTTCTTT.

Only a few counts were recorded for this clonotype. The chain recombines TRBV4-1 with TRBJ1-1; unclear D gene. The CDR3 has 13 residues. V shed 1 base and J shed 4 bases, with 7 bases lying between them. Germline values: CDR1 MGHRA, CDR2 YSYEKL. Here the CDR3 reads CASSQALPTEAFF. CDR3 DNA: TGCGCCAGCAGCCAAGCACTGCCCACTGAAGCTTTCTTT.